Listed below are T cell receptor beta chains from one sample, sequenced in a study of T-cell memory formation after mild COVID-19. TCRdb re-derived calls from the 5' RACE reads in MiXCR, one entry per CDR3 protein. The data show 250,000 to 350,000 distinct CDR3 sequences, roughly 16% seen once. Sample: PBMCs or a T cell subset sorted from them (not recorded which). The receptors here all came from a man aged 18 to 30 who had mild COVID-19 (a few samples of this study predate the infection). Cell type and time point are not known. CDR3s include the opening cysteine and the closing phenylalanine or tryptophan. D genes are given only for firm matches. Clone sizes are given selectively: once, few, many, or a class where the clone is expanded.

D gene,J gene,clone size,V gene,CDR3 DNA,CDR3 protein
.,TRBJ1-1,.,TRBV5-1,TGCGCCAGCAGCGCTGTCATGAACACTGAAGCTTTCTTT,CASSAVMNTEAFF
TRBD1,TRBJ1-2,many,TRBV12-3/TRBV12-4,TGTGCCAGCAGCTTGACAGGGGGCTATGGCTACACCTTC,CASSLTGGYGYTF
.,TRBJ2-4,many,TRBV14,TGTGCCAGCAGTCCCGGAGATCAGGGTATATCAAACATTCAGTACTTC,CASSPGDQGISNIQYF
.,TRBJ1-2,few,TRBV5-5,TGTGCCAGCAGGTCGAAGGACAGTAGGGTAGACTATGGCTACACCTTC,CASRSKDSRVDYGYTF
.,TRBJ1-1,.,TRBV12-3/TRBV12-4,TGTGCCAGCAGTTTCCAGTTTAACACTGAAGCTTTCTTT,CASSFQFNTEAFF
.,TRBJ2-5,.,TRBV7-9,TGTGCCAGCAGTCCACGCGGGGCCAACCAAGAGACCCAGTACTTC,CASSPRGANQETQYF
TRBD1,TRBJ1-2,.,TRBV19,TGTGCCAGTAGTCGAGACAGGGTCTATGGCTACACCTTC,CASSRDRVYGYTF
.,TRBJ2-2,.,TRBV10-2,TGCGCCAGCAGAGGAACGATGAACACCGGGGAGCTGTTTTTT,CASRGTMNTGELFF
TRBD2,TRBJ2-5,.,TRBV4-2,TGTGCCAGCAGCCAGATCGGACTAGCTGAGACCCAGTACTTC,CASSQIGLAETQYF
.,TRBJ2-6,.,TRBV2,TGTGCCAGCAGTACCGGAGGGAAAAACGTCCTGACTTTC,CASSTGGKNVLTF
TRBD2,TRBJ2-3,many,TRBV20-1,TGCAGTGCTAGAGATAGCGGGGTCACAGATACGCAGTATTTT,CSARDSGVTDTQYF
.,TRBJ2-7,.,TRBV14,TGTGCCAGCAGCCAGGTCTGGGGGAGCTCCTACGAGCAGTACTTC,CASSQVWGSSYEQYF
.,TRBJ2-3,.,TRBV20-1,TGCAGTGCTAGAGACGCGGGGCGGAGGGGGCGCACAGATACGCAGTATTTT,CSARDAGRRGRTDTQYF
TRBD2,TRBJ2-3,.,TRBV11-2,TGTGCCAGCAGCTTAGGTCCCATCCGCGGGGGGGCATCGGGCACAGATACGCAGTATTTT,CASSLGPIRGGASGTDTQYF
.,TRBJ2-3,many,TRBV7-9,TGTGCCAGCAGCATAGAAGGAGGGGCGCGGGTCACAGATACGCAGTATTTT,CASSIEGGARVTDTQYF
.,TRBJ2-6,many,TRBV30,TGTGCCTGCCAGAAAGACTCTGGGGCCAACGTCCTGACTTTC,CACQKDSGANVLTF
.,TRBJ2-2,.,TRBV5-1,TGCGCCAGCAGCTCTGTCGGGGAGCTGTTTTTT,CASSSVGELFF
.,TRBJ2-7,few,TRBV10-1,TGCGCCAGCAGCGCTGACATTAACGAGCAGTACTTC,CASSADINEQYF
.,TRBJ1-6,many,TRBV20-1,TGCAGTGCTAGAGTTCAACAGGGTGTTGGTTCACCCCTCCACTTT,CSARVQQGVGSPLHF
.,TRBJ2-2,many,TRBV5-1,TGTGCCAGCAGTCCCGGGACTTTGAACACCGGGGAGCTGTTTTTT,CASSPGTLNTGELFF
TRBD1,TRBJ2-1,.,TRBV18,TGTGCCAGCTCCCCGATGGCAGGGGGCAAATACGGTGAGCAGTTCTTC,CASSPMAGGKYGEQFF
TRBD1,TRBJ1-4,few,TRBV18,TGTGCCAGCTTCCGGACAGGGTATAATGAAAAACTGTTTTTT,CASFRTGYNEKLFF
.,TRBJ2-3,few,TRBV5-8,TGTGCCAGCAGCCGTAGCGCAGATACGCAGTATTTT,CASSRSADTQYF
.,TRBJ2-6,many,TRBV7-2,TGTGCCAGCAGTTTGGTCTCTGGGGCCAACGTCCTGACTTTC,CASSLVSGANVLTF
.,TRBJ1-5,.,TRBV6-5,TGTGCCAGCAGTTACTCGACCAGGGGAGATCAGCCCCAGCATTTT,CASSYSTRGDQPQHF
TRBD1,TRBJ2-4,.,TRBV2,TGTGCCAGCACGCGGGACAGGGAGGACATTCAGTACTTC,CASTRDREDIQYF
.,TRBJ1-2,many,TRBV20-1,TGCAGTGCTAGAGAGGGTAACTATGGCTACACCTTC,CSAREGNYGYTF
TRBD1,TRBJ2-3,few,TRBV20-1,TGCAGCGGTGGGGGACAGGGCACAGATACGCAGTATTTT,CSGGGQGTDTQYF
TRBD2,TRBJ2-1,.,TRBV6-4,TGTGCCAGCAGTGGGACTAGCGGGGGGGCCAATGAGCAGTTCTTC,CASSGTSGGANEQFF
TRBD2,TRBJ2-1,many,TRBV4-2,TGTGCCAGCAGCCAAGGGGGGGGCTACAATGAGCAGTTCTTC,CASSQGGGYNEQFF
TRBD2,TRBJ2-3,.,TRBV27,TGTGCCAGCAGTCCCGGTATTAGCGGGGGAATAGATACGCAGTATTTT,CASSPGISGGIDTQYF
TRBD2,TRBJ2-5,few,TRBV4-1,TGCGCCAGCAGCCCCGGGCGGGGAGGGCGCCAAGAGACCCAGTACTTC,CASSPGRGGRQETQYF
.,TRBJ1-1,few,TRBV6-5,TGTGCCAGCAGTTACCGGGGGGCCACTGAAGCTTTCTTT,CASSYRGATEAFF
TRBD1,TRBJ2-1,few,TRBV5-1,TGCGCCAGCAGCGCCGGGACAGGGTCGCCTTACAATGAGCAGTTCTTC,CASSAGTGSPYNEQFF
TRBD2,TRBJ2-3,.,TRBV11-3,TGTGCCAGCAGCTTCGGACTAGCGGGGTTCGATACGCAGTATTTT,CASSFGLAGFDTQYF
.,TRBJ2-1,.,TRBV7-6,TGTGGACTAGGGGGGCCCGCCTACAATGAGCAGTTCTTC,CGLGGPAYNEQFF
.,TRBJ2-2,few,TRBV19,TGTGCCAGTAGTTTCATCGGGGGCACCGGGGAGCTGTTTTTT,CASSFIGGTGELFF
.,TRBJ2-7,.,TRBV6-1,TGTGCCAGCAGTGCGGGACGGTACTACGAGCAGTACTTC,CASSAGRYYEQYF
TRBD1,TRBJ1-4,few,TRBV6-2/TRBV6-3,TGTGCCAGCAGTCCCCTGACAGGGTGGTCTGCTAATGAAAAACTGTTTTTT,CASSPLTGWSANEKLFF
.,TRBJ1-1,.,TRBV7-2,TGTGCCAGCAGCTTAGGAGGACAGACCACTGAAGCTTTCTTT,CASSLGGQTTEAFF
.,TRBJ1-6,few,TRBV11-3,TGTGCCAGCTCGGAGGGAAGGATAAATTCACCCCTCCACTTT,CASSEGRINSPLHF
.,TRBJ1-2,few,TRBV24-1,TGTGCCACCAGTGACCGGGACGGGCCTTATGGCTACACCTTC,CATSDRDGPYGYTF
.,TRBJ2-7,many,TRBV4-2,TGTGCCAGCAGCCCTCTGACTGGGCCCAGGAGTTGGGTCGAGCAGTACTTC,CASSPLTGPRSWVEQYF
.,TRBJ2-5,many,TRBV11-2,TGTGCCAGCAGCTTTGGGGACACCCAAGGGGAGACCCAGTACTTC,CASSFGDTQGETQYF